This T cell receptor beta chain stems from a study of metastatic and nonmetastatic thyroid tumors (dated by TCRdb to 2020 to 2022). Context from the whole study: For patients with malignant and with benign thyroid disease, the researchers compared repertoires between peripheral blood samples and tumor or nodule tissue samples. The paper's findings and limits, for the study overall: In both blood and tumor samples, malignant tumors were reported to have significantly higher TCR beta diversity than benign nodules.

The CDR3 sequence holds 14 residues, the cysteine and phenylalanine included. The DNA shown is the 42-base CDR3, in frame from base 1. V loses 3 bases, J loses 6 bases, and the germline ends lie 12 bases apart. CDR1 and CDR2, per the germline V gene (reference sequence), are MNHEY and SMNVEV. The library was prepared using PCR. Sequencing was carried out with an Illumina HiSeq 4000. High-throughput sequencing was used to profile the TCR beta-chain CDR3 region of each patient. The original methods were these. Drawing on CDR3 differences between clinicopathological groups, the researchers built a classifier meant to tell apart patients with distant-metastatic papillary thyroid cancer. The Shannon index was used to assess repertoire diversity, and the Morisita-Horn index was used to assess tumor-blood repertoire similarity. The public reads were quality trimmed at Q25 with fastp and then assembled into clones with MiXCR by TCRdb, keeping productive beta chains. What appears here as the V and J calls and clone size reflects TCRdb's work, not the paper's. Within this sample are 15,000 to 25,000 clones, with approximately 35% of them counted one time only. Of the sample, roughly 23% falls within the top ten clones.

Of note for this clone: The antigen it binds to is not known. Base qualities are not provided; no much larger clone lies one nucleotide away.

Before undergoing thyroid surgery, none of the patients had been given any kind of treatment. Using T-cell receptor beta sequencing, the study looked back at clinical samples from patients collected from about 2011 to 2019. The TCR comes from a female donor with papillary thyroid cancer or a benign thyroid nodule (not recorded which). Some clones in this sample may be carry-over from other donors' samples. The sample was tumor tissue. The sequence links TRBV27 to TRBJ1-5, with TRBD1 perhaps the D gene, on 5 matching bases. The CDR3 region reads CASSFLGGSQPQHF. The DNA sequence is TGTGCCAGCAGTTTCCTCGGGGGAAGTCAGCCCCAGCATTTT.